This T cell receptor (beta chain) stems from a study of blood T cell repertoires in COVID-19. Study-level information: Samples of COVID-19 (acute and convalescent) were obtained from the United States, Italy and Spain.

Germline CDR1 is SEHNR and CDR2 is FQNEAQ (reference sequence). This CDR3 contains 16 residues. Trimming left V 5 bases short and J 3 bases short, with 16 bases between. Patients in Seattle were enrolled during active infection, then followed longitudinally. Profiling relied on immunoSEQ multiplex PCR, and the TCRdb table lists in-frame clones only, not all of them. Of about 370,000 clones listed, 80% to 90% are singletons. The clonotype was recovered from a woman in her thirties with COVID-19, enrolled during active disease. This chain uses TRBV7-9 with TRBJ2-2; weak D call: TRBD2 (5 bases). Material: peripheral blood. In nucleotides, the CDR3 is TGTGCCAGCAGCCCAATGACGGGAAAACACACCGGGGAGCTGTTTTTT. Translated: CASSPMTGKHTGELFF.